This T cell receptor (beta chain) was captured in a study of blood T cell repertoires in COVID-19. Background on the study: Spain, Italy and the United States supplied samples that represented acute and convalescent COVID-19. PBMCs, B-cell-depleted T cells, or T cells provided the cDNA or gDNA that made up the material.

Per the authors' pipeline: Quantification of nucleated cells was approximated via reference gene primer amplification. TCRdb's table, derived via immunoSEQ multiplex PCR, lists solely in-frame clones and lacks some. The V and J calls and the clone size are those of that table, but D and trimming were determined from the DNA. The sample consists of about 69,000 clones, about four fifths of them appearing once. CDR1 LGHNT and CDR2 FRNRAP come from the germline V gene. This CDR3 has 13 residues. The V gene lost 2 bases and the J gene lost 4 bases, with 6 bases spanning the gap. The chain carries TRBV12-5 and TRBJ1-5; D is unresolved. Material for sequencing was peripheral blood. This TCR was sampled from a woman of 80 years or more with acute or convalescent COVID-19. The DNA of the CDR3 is TGTGCTAGTGGTTTGTGGCCAAATCAGCCCCAGCATTTT. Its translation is CASGLWPNQPQHF. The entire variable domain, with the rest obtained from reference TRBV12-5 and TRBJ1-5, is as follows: DARVTQTPRHKVTEMGQEVTMRCQPILGHNTVFWYRQTMMQGLELLAYFRNRAPLDDSGMPKDRFSAEMPDATLATLKIQPSEPRDSAVYFCASGLWPNQPQHFGDGTRLSIL.